A single T cell receptor (beta chain) is shown here with its context. Its antigen is unidentified. V was clipped by 1 base and J by 6 bases, with 16 bases between them. Looked up from germline, CDR1 is GTSNPN and CDR2 is SVGIG (reference sequence). This CDR3 has 16 residues. The data derive from a study of Ad26.COV2.S vaccination and SARS-CoV-2 variants. TCRdb's table, derived via immunoSEQ multiplex PCR, lists solely in-frame clones and lacks some. The sample lists more than 85,000 clones, over 70% seen once, with 17% in the top ten. Study-wide points: In TCR breadth and depth analyses, total T cell responses may have been underestimated. Breadth measured for non-spike TCRs was similar across vaccine and placebo recipients.

Material: peripheral blood, obtained after recovery from COVID-19. The TCR was taken from a human donor who had recovered from COVID-19. The chain couples TRBV30 to TRBJ1-6, with D perhaps matching TRBD1 (5 bases). Here the CDR3 reads CAWSGLGRAANSPLHF. For the CDR3, the DNA is TGTGCCTGGAGTGGTCTCGGCAGGGCAGCTAATTCACCCCTCCACTTT.